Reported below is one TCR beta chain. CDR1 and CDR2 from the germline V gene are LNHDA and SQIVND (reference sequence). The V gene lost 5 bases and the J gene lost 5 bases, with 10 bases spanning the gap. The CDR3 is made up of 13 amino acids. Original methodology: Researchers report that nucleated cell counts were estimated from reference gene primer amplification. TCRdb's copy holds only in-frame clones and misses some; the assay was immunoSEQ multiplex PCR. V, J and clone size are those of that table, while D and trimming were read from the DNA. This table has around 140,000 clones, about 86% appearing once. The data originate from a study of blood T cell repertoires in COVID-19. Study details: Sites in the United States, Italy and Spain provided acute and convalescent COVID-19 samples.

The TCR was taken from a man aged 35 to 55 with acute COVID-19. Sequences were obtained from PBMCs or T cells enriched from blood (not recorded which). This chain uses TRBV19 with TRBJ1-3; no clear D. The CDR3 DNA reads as TGTGCCAGTAGTTCCGGGTCGCGAAACACCATATATTTT. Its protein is CASSSGSRNTIYF.